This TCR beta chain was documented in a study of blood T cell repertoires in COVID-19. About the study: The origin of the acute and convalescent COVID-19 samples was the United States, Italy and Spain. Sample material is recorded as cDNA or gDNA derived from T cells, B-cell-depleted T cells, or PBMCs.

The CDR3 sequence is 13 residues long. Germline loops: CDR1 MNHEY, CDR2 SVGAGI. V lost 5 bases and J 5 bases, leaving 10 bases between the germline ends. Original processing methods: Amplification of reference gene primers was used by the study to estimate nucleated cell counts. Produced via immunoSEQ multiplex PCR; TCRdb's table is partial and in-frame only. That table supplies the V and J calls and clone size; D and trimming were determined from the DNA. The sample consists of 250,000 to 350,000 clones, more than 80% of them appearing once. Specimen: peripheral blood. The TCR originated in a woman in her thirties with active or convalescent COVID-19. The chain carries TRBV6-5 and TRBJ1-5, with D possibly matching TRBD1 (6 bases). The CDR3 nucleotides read TGTGCCAGCAGTACGACAGGTGATCAGCCCCAGCATTTT. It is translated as CASSTTGDQPQHF.